This T cell receptor beta chain was documented in a study of shared clonotypes between healthy human individuals. Study information: Three CD4 naive, three CD4 memory, two CD8 naive and one CD8 memory plate were used per donor. Broader study findings: Researchers found naive subsets generally carried larger estimated richness than memory subsets.

On this clone: Its antigen remains unknown. Distinct nucleotide sequences in the sample also encode this CDR3.

TCRdb's table, derived via immunoSEQ multiplex PCR, lists solely in-frame clones and lacks some. The profile covers 1.5 million to 2.5 million clones, with about 95% appearing a single time and around 1% taken by the ten largest. The naive CD8 population came from CD45RO-negative cells selected for CCR7, without terminally differentiated effector memory CD45RA+ cells. With 5 bases removed from V and 2 bases from J, the gap between germline ends came to 4 bases. CDR3 length equals 11 residues. Germline assignment: CDR1 SNHLY and CDR2 FYNNEI. Source material: naive CD8+ T cells sorted from blood. The sequence derives from a man between 18 and 35 years old in good health. The rearrangement links TRBV2 to TRBJ2-7; no clear D gene. The CDR3 DNA reads as TGTGCCAGCAGTCCCACCTACGAGCAGTACTTC. Translation gives CASSPTYEQYF.